These T cell receptor beta chains were read from a single sample in a study of Graves' ophthalmopathy and Graves' hyperthyroidism. Each CDR3 protein gets one entry after TCRdb re-called the multiplex PCR reads with MiXCR. The data contain more than 45,000 distinct CDR3 sequences, 50% of them singletons. Sequencing used peripheral blood. These receptors all come from an adult man with Graves' ophthalmopathy. Both conserved end residues are part of each CDR3. The order of the fields is CDR3 DNA, CDR3 protein, clone size, CDR3 length, V gene, D gene, J gene. A D gene is named only where the DNA matches it firmly. Clone size, where shown, is once, few, many, or a class for clones that have expanded.

CDR3 DNA: TGTGCCAGCAGCATCCGCCCCCTAGCCTCCTACGAGCAGTACTTC
CDR3 protein: CASSIRPLASYEQYF
clone size: many
CDR3 length: 15
V gene: TRBV28
D gene: NA
J gene: TRBJ2-7

CDR3 DNA: TGTGCCAGCAGTGAACGCCGGGGGGCGCCCTACGAGCAGTACTTC
CDR3 protein: CASSERRGAPYEQYF
clone size: NA
CDR3 length: 15
V gene: TRBV6-1
D gene: NA
J gene: TRBJ2-7

CDR3 DNA: TGTGCCAGCAGCTTAGATTGGACTAGCGGGAGTTGGGAGACCCAGTACTTC
CDR3 protein: CASSLDWTSGSWETQYF
clone size: many
CDR3 length: 17
V gene: TRBV7-8
D gene: TRBD2
J gene: TRBJ2-5

CDR3 DNA: TGTGCCAGCAGCCAACAGGGGGCCTCGACCACAGATACGCAGTATTTT
CDR3 protein: CASSQQGASTTDTQYF
clone size: many
CDR3 length: 16
V gene: TRBV7-3
D gene: TRBD1
J gene: TRBJ2-3

CDR3 DNA: TGCAGTGCTCCCCTAAGGGGACTTGAGGGTATTTACCCCTACGAGCAGTACTTC
CDR3 protein: CSAPLRGLEGIYPYEQYF
clone size: NA
CDR3 length: 18
V gene: TRBV20-1
D gene: NA
J gene: TRBJ2-7

CDR3 DNA: TGTGCCAGCCAACGACAGGAGAGCACAGATACGCAGTATTTT
CDR3 protein: CASQRQESTDTQYF
clone size: few
CDR3 length: 14
V gene: TRBV2
D gene: NA
J gene: TRBJ2-3

CDR3 DNA: TGTGCCAGCAGCCGAGGACAGATCTCCTACGAGCAGTACTTC
CDR3 protein: CASSRGQISYEQYF
clone size: many
CDR3 length: 14
V gene: TRBV7-9
D gene: NA
J gene: TRBJ2-7

CDR3 DNA: TGCGCCAGCAGCTCAACGGGACTAGCGAACACCGGGGAGCTGTTTTTT
CDR3 protein: CASSSTGLANTGELFF
clone size: NA
CDR3 length: 16
V gene: TRBV5-1
D gene: TRBD2
J gene: TRBJ2-2

CDR3 DNA: TGTGCCATCAGTGCTAGGTCAGGGTCCAATGAAAAACTGTTTTTT
CDR3 protein: CAISARSGSNEKLFF
clone size: NA
CDR3 length: 15
V gene: TRBV10-3
D gene: NA
J gene: TRBJ1-4

CDR3 DNA: TGTGCCAGCAGTCCTCCGGGACAGGGTCCCTACGAGCAGTACTTC
CDR3 protein: CASSPPGQGPYEQYF
clone size: many
CDR3 length: 15
V gene: TRBV27
D gene: TRBD1
J gene: TRBJ2-7

CDR3 DNA: TGCGCCAGCAGCTTGGATAACCCGGGCAATCAGCCCCAGCATTTT
CDR3 protein: CASSLDNPGNQPQHF
clone size: many
CDR3 length: 15
V gene: TRBV5-1
D gene: NA
J gene: TRBJ1-5

CDR3 DNA: TGTGCCAGCAGTTTTGGACAGGGGAATGAAAAACTGTTTTTT
CDR3 protein: CASSFGQGNEKLFF
clone size: NA
CDR3 length: 14
V gene: TRBV12-3/TRBV12-4
D gene: TRBD1
J gene: TRBJ1-4

CDR3 DNA: TGTGCCAGCAGCTCGCAAGGGTTTGACCTCCACTTT
CDR3 protein: CASSSQGFDLHF
clone size: NA
CDR3 length: 12
V gene: TRBV7-2
D gene: NA
J gene: TRBJ1-6

CDR3 DNA: TGTGCCAGCAGCTTAGGATGGGCGGGGGCGGGAACAGATACGCAGTATTTT
CDR3 protein: CASSLGWAGAGTDTQYF
clone size: NA
CDR3 length: 17
V gene: TRBV7-2
D gene: NA
J gene: TRBJ2-3

CDR3 DNA: TGTGCTAGCAGCCCCGACAAAGAGACCCAGTACTTC
CDR3 protein: CASSPDKETQYF
clone size: NA
CDR3 length: 12
V gene: TRBV7-7
D gene: NA
J gene: TRBJ2-5

CDR3 DNA: TGCAGTGCAAAAACAGGGACCCGGGCAAGCGACGAGCAGTACTTC
CDR3 protein: CSAKTGTRASDEQYF
clone size: NA
CDR3 length: 15
V gene: TRBV20-1
D gene: NA
J gene: TRBJ2-7

CDR3 DNA: TGTGCCAGCGGGCGGACTGGGAACTATGGCTACACCTTC
CDR3 protein: CASGRTGNYGYTF
clone size: NA
CDR3 length: 13
V gene: TRBV6-5
D gene: NA
J gene: TRBJ1-2

CDR3 DNA: TGTGCCTGGAGTGTTTGGTACACTGAAGCTTTCTTT
CDR3 protein: CAWSVWYTEAFF
clone size: many
CDR3 length: 12
V gene: TRBV30
D gene: NA
J gene: TRBJ1-1

CDR3 DNA: TGCGTCAGTAGCCTGGACTGGGGCTCCTACAATGAGCAGTTCTTC
CDR3 protein: CVSSLDWGSYNEQFF
clone size: once
CDR3 length: 15
V gene: TRBV5-1
D gene: NA
J gene: TRBJ2-1

CDR3 DNA: TGCGCCAGCAGCTTGAGTCTGGGCACTGATACGCAGTATTTT
CDR3 protein: CASSLSLGTDTQYF
clone size: NA
CDR3 length: 14
V gene: TRBV5-1
D gene: NA
J gene: TRBJ2-3

CDR3 DNA: TGTCTGGACAGGGGGCAAGGCACAGATACGCAGTATTTT
CDR3 protein: CLDRGQGTDTQYF
clone size: NA
CDR3 length: 13
V gene: TRBV6-5
D gene: TRBD1
J gene: TRBJ2-3

CDR3 DNA: TGTGCCAGCAGCCCTGGTTCGGGACAGCCCCAGCATTTT
CDR3 protein: CASSPGSGQPQHF
clone size: NA
CDR3 length: 13
V gene: TRBV5-6
D gene: NA
J gene: TRBJ1-5

CDR3 DNA: TGCAGTGCTAGAGCGGGACAGATATATGGCTACACCTTC
CDR3 protein: CSARAGQIYGYTF
clone size: few
CDR3 length: 13
V gene: TRBV20-1
D gene: TRBD1
J gene: TRBJ1-2

CDR3 DNA: TGTGCCAGCAGGCGGACAGGGGAAGAGACCCAGTACTTC
CDR3 protein: CASRRTGEETQYF
clone size: many
CDR3 length: 13
V gene: TRBV6-1
D gene: TRBD1
J gene: TRBJ2-5

CDR3 DNA: TGTGCCATCAGGGAAGTAGCGGACAATGAGCAGTTCTTC
CDR3 protein: CAIREVADNEQFF
clone size: few
CDR3 length: 13
V gene: TRBV10-3
D gene: NA
J gene: TRBJ2-1

CDR3 DNA: TGTGCCAGCAGTCGGGGGCCGCAGACCCAGTACTTC
CDR3 protein: CASSRGPQTQYF
clone size: many
CDR3 length: 12
V gene: TRBV6-1
D gene: NA
J gene: TRBJ2-5

CDR3 DNA: TGTGCCAGCAGCCAAGAGGGAGCGGGTATTGAAGCTTTCTTT
CDR3 protein: CASSQEGAGIEAFF
clone size: once
CDR3 length: 14
V gene: TRBV14
D gene: NA
J gene: TRBJ1-1

CDR3 DNA: TGTGCCAGCAGCCACCACCTTACTCCTTACGAGCAGTACTTC
CDR3 protein: CASSHHLTPYEQYF
clone size: few
CDR3 length: 14
V gene: TRBV12-3/TRBV12-4
D gene: NA
J gene: TRBJ2-7

CDR3 DNA: TGTGCCACCAGCGCTTTAGCGGGAGCCAACTACAATGAGCAGTTCTTC
CDR3 protein: CATSALAGANYNEQFF
clone size: once
CDR3 length: 16
V gene: TRBV15
D gene: TRBD2
J gene: TRBJ2-1

CDR3 DNA: TGTGCCAGCAGTTTCCATACAGGGGGCGTGACAGATACGCAGTATTTT
CDR3 protein: CASSFHTGGVTDTQYF
clone size: NA
CDR3 length: 16
V gene: TRBV12-3/TRBV12-4
D gene: TRBD1
J gene: TRBJ2-3

CDR3 DNA: TGCAGCGTTGTAAGGACAGGGGGGGATGAAAAACTGTTTTTT
CDR3 protein: CSVVRTGGDEKLFF
clone size: NA
CDR3 length: 14
V gene: TRBV29-1
D gene: TRBD1
J gene: TRBJ1-4

CDR3 DNA: TGCAGTGCTAGAGATACAGGGCCTGAGACCCAGTACTTC
CDR3 protein: CSARDTGPETQYF
clone size: NA
CDR3 length: 13
V gene: TRBV20-1
D gene: NA
J gene: TRBJ2-5

CDR3 DNA: TGTGCCAGCAATCCTACAGGGGATAGGGGTTCACCCCTCCACTTT
CDR3 protein: CASNPTGDRGSPLHF
clone size: few
CDR3 length: 15
V gene: TRBV2
D gene: TRBD1
J gene: TRBJ1-6

CDR3 DNA: TGCAGACGGGAGGGCTCCAATGAGCAGTTCTTC
CDR3 protein: CRREGSNEQFF
clone size: NA
CDR3 length: 11
V gene: TRBV29-1
D gene: TRBD2
J gene: TRBJ2-1

CDR3 DNA: TGTGCTAGTGGTTTGGAACTGAGTTATAATTCACCCCTCCACTTT
CDR3 protein: CASGLELSYNSPLHF
clone size: NA
CDR3 length: 15
V gene: TRBV12-5
D gene: NA
J gene: TRBJ1-6

CDR3 DNA: TGTGCCAGCAGCCAAGGCACAGGGCCCCTATATGGCTACACCTTC
CDR3 protein: CASSQGTGPLYGYTF
clone size: many
CDR3 length: 15
V gene: TRBV3-1
D gene: NA
J gene: TRBJ1-2

CDR3 DNA: TGCGCCAGCACGTCGAGCGGGGTCCACTCCTACAATGAGCAGTTCTTC
CDR3 protein: CASTSSGVHSYNEQFF
clone size: many
CDR3 length: 16
V gene: TRBV5-1
D gene: TRBD2
J gene: TRBJ2-1

CDR3 DNA: TGTGCCAGCGGAACGGGACAGGATGGAAACACCATATATTTT
CDR3 protein: CASGTGQDGNTIYF
clone size: NA
CDR3 length: 14
V gene: TRBV6-1
D gene: TRBD1
J gene: TRBJ1-3

CDR3 DNA: TGTGCCATCAGTGATTTGACAGGGAACACCGGGGAGCTGTTTTTT
CDR3 protein: CAISDLTGNTGELFF
clone size: NA
CDR3 length: 15
V gene: TRBV10-3
D gene: NA
J gene: TRBJ2-2

CDR3 DNA: TGTGCCAGCAGACCCAGGGGGGGCCCCTACAATGAGCAGTTCTTC
CDR3 protein: CASRPRGGPYNEQFF
clone size: many
CDR3 length: 15
V gene: TRBV14
D gene: NA
J gene: TRBJ2-1

CDR3 DNA: TGTGCCAGCAGTGACCAAGAGACCCAGTACTTC
CDR3 protein: CASSDQETQYF
clone size: NA
CDR3 length: 11
V gene: TRBV2
D gene: NA
J gene: TRBJ2-5

CDR3 DNA: TGTGCCAGTACCCAGCAGGGCGACAGAAACGAAAAACTGTTTTTT
CDR3 protein: CASTQQGDRNEKLFF
clone size: few
CDR3 length: 15
V gene: TRBV19
D gene: NA
J gene: TRBJ1-4

CDR3 DNA: TGCAGCGCTAGGGGGGGGGCTGGAGATACGCAGTATTTT
CDR3 protein: CSARGGAGDTQYF
clone size: NA
CDR3 length: 13
V gene: TRBV20-1
D gene: NA
J gene: TRBJ2-3

CDR3 DNA: TGTGCCAGTAGCCTAAGCGGGACAGGGAACTATGGCTACACCTTC
CDR3 protein: CASSLSGTGNYGYTF
clone size: once
CDR3 length: 15
V gene: TRBV19
D gene: TRBD1
J gene: TRBJ1-2

CDR3 DNA: TGTGCCAGCAGCCCGCGGGACAGTTCGCCCGAGCAGTACTTC
CDR3 protein: CASSPRDSSPEQYF
clone size: NA
CDR3 length: 14
V gene: TRBV5-8
D gene: NA
J gene: TRBJ2-7

CDR3 DNA: TGTGCCAGTAGTACCGGACAGGCCAGCTCCTACGAGCAGTACTTC
CDR3 protein: CASSTGQASSYEQYF
clone size: NA
CDR3 length: 15
V gene: TRBV19
D gene: TRBD1
J gene: TRBJ2-7

CDR3 DNA: TGTGCCAGCAGGGCCGGGACTACCCTTTACAATGAGCAGTTCTTC
CDR3 protein: CASRAGTTLYNEQFF
clone size: NA
CDR3 length: 15
V gene: TRBV2
D gene: TRBD2
J gene: TRBJ2-1

CDR3 DNA: TGCGCCAGCGCGGACATGACAGGCGGGAATCAGCCCCAGCATTTT
CDR3 protein: CASADMTGGNQPQHF
clone size: NA
CDR3 length: 15
V gene: TRBV5-1
D gene: NA
J gene: TRBJ1-5

CDR3 DNA: TGTGCCAGCAGCTTAGTAAGCGGGACTATCGAGACCCAGTACTTC
CDR3 protein: CASSLVSGTIETQYF
clone size: NA
CDR3 length: 15
V gene: TRBV11-2
D gene: TRBD2
J gene: TRBJ2-5

CDR3 DNA: TGCAGTGCTAGAAGGGACAGCTATAGCAATCAGCCCCAGCATTTT
CDR3 protein: CSARRDSYSNQPQHF
clone size: many
CDR3 length: 15
V gene: TRBV20-1
D gene: TRBD1
J gene: TRBJ1-5

CDR3 DNA: TGTGCCAGTAGTTTACTGGGGGTTACAGGGAACGGCTACACCTTC
CDR3 protein: CASSLLGVTGNGYTF
clone size: NA
CDR3 length: 15
V gene: TRBV19
D gene: NA
J gene: TRBJ1-2

CDR3 DNA: TGCGCCAGCAGCCAAGGACAGGGAAACACTGAAGCTTTCTTT
CDR3 protein: CASSQGQGNTEAFF
clone size: many
CDR3 length: 14
V gene: TRBV4-1
D gene: TRBD1
J gene: TRBJ1-1

CDR3 DNA: TGTGCCACCAGTGATGGCAGGGGGGATAGGGGTCAGCCCCAGCATTTT
CDR3 protein: CATSDGRGDRGQPQHF
clone size: NA
CDR3 length: 16
V gene: TRBV24-1
D gene: TRBD1
J gene: TRBJ1-5

CDR3 DNA: TGTGCCAGCAGCGATCCGGCTGGGTTGGATCAGCCCCAGCATTTT
CDR3 protein: CASSDPAGLDQPQHF
clone size: NA
CDR3 length: 15
V gene: TRBV9
D gene: NA
J gene: TRBJ1-5

CDR3 DNA: TGTGCCAGTAGTATCGGGGACAGGGCTCAGCCCCAGCATTTT
CDR3 protein: CASSIGDRAQPQHF
clone size: many
CDR3 length: 14
V gene: TRBV19
D gene: TRBD1
J gene: TRBJ1-5

CDR3 DNA: TGTGCCAGTAGTATACAGGGGGATGAGCAGTTCTTC
CDR3 protein: CASSIQGDEQFF
clone size: NA
CDR3 length: 12
V gene: TRBV19
D gene: TRBD1
J gene: TRBJ2-1

CDR3 DNA: TGTGCCAGCAGTTTAATTAGAATCAACGAGCAGTACTTC
CDR3 protein: CASSLIRINEQYF
clone size: many
CDR3 length: 13
V gene: TRBV28
D gene: NA
J gene: TRBJ2-7

CDR3 DNA: TGTGCCAGTAGGGGGACAGGAAACACCATATATTTT
CDR3 protein: CASRGTGNTIYF
clone size: NA
CDR3 length: 12
V gene: TRBV19
D gene: NA
J gene: TRBJ1-3

CDR3 DNA: TGTGCCAGCAGCTCCGGGACTAGCGGGGGGGGAGAGACCACTGAAGCTTTCTTT
CDR3 protein: CASSSGTSGGGETTEAFF
clone size: NA
CDR3 length: 18
V gene: TRBV11-2
D gene: NA
J gene: TRBJ1-1